This entry concerns a single T cell receptor (beta chain). Its antigen is still unknown. This CDR3 contains 12 residues. Germline V CDR1 and CDR2: KGHSH, LQKENI. Between the trimmed V and J ends, which lost 3 bases and 3 bases, there was a span of 6 bases. Using immunoSEQ multiplex PCR, the repertoire was profiled, and TCRdb retains in-frame clones only, with some absent. The sample records approximately 14,000 clones, 87% being singletons. This sample is part of a study of graft-versus-host responses after intestinal transplantation. In the study overall: Recipients were given multivisceral, liver-intestinal, or isolated intestinal transplants. Every recipient had anti-thymocyte globulin induction and about three years of tacrolimus plus steroids.

Study results and caveats: Present in recipient marrow, GvH clones included some that appeared first in ileum or blood.

The sample in question was bone marrow, obtained approximately 130 days after intestinal transplantation. The TCR sequence derives from a human patient who received an intestinal transplant, so some T cells may come from the graft donor. The chain joins TRBV18 to TRBJ2-7; D might be TRBD1 (6 bases). CDR3 nucleotides: TGTGCCAGCTCACCGGACAGCTACGAGCAGTACTTC. Amino acids: CASSPDSYEQYF.